These 26 T cell receptor beta chains were all obtained from the same sample, sequenced in a study of blood T cell repertoires in COVID-19. Sequencing used immunoSEQ multiplex PCR; TCRdb keeps in-frame clones, though not all of them. The sample shows about 76,000 clones, approximately 81% of them seen only once. The material sequenced was peripheral blood. The receptor set was obtained from a man aged 55 to 70 with COVID-19, enrolled during active disease.

This chain joins TRBV7-7 and TRBJ1-4; D is uncertain. The CDR3 runs to 17 residues. With 2 bases removed from V and 5 bases from J, the gap between germline ends came to 18 bases. Germline lookup yields CDR1 SSHAT and CDR2 FNYEAQ (reference sequence). The CDR3: CASSLPDCRENNEKLFF. CDR3 nucleotides: TGTGCCAGCAGCTTACCCGATTGTCGGGAGAACAATGAAAAACTGTTTTTT.

The chain carries TRBV5-4 and TRBJ2-5; the D gene is possibly TRBD1 (6 bases). Trimming shortened V by 5 bases and J by 5 bases, and 16 bases separated the two germline ends. Germline values: CDR1 SGHNT, CDR2 YYREEE (reference sequence). The CDR3 length is 14 residues. CDR3 in amino acids: CASRKVGAGETQYF. The CDR3 DNA follows: TGTGCCAGCAGGAAAGTGGGGGCGGGTGAGACCCAGTACTTC.

The CDR3 loop reads CASSLSTGIYEQYF. CDR3 DNA sequence: TGTGCCAGCAGTTTATCCACAGGGATCTACGAGCAGTACTTC. This chain connects TRBV28 to TRBJ2-7; D is possibly TRBD1 (6 bases). Germline CDR1 and CDR2: MDHEN and SYDVKM. The CDR3 covers 14 residues. Trimming removed 1 base from V and 3 bases from J, with 10 bases in between. Full variable domain (remainder filled in from reference TRBV28 and TRBJ2-7): DVKVTQSSRYLVKRTGEKVFLECVQDMDHENMFWYRQDPGLGLRLIYFSYDVKMKEKGDIPEGYSVSREKKERFSLILESASTNQTSMYLCASSLSTGIYEQYFGPGTRLTVT.

This chain links TRBV4-2 with TRBJ1-2, with a tentative D call TRBD1 (6 bases). V lost 1 base, J lost 2 bases, and 11 bases lay in between. The CDR3 is made up of 15 amino acids. Germline assignment: CDR1 LGHNA and CDR2 YNFKEQ. CDR3 sequence reads: CASSQVRQGNYGYTF. In DNA form, the CDR3 reads TGTGCCAGCAGCCAAGTTCGGCAGGGGAACTATGGCTACACCTTC.

The V gene is TRBV6-5, the J gene TRBJ2-7; 9 bases map to TRBD1. Germline V CDR1 and CDR2: MNHEY, SVGAGI. V gave up 6 bases and J gave up 1 base; unmatched junction bases: 7. This CDR3 region has 15 residues. The CDR3 spells CASSRGQGLSYEQYF. The CDR3 bases are TGTGCCAGCAGCCGCGGACAGGGGTTGTCCTACGAGCAGTACTTC.

The J gene is TRBJ2-1, the V gene TRBV5-1; 10 bases fit TRBD2. Germline CDR1 and CDR2: SGHRS and YFSETQ. The CDR3 is 15 residues long. V gave up 1 base and J gave up 5 bases; unmatched junction bases: 3. CDR3 sequence: CASSLSLAGNNEQFF. CDR3 bases: TGCGCCAGCAGCTTGTCACTAGCGGGAAACAATGAGCAGTTCTTC.

The genes are TRBV5-1 and TRBJ1-2; D is perhaps TRBD1 (6 bases). CDR3 length equals 13 residues. Germline CDR1 is SGHRS and CDR2 is YFSETQ. Trimming stripped 4 bases from V and 8 bases from J, with 15 bases between. The chain's CDR3 is CASSRDNLGGYTF. In DNA, the CDR3 is TGCGCCAGCAGCAGGGACAACCTAGGCGGCTACACCTTC.

The chain couples TRBV2 to TRBJ1-6; D remains unclear. The CDR3 extends over 14 amino acids. Trimming left V 1 base short and J 7 bases short, with 8 bases between. Germline lookup yields CDR1 SNHLY and CDR2 FYNNEI. DNA of the CDR3: TGTGCCAGCAGTGAAGTCTATGCAAATTCACCCCTCCACTTT. Its translation is CASSEVYANSPLHF.

The chain links TRBV6-5 to TRBJ1-1, with D maybe TRBD1 (5 bases). Germline CDR1 reads MNHEY; CDR2 reads SVGAGI. The CDR3 runs 14 residues. V lost 6 bases and J 1 base, leaving 12 bases between the germline ends. The CDR3 loop reads CASRVGRANTEAFF. As DNA, the CDR3 is TGTGCCAGCAGGGTAGGCAGGGCGAACACTGAAGCTTTCTTT.

The V call is TRBV9, the J call TRBJ2-7; 12 positions match TRBD1. Looked up from germline, CDR1 is SGDLS and CDR2 is YYNGEE. Unmatched junction bases numbered 11, after V lost 0 bases and J lost 4 bases. This CDR3 comprises 18 residues. The CDR3 loop is CASSVGSRGTGGEYEQYF. Here the CDR3 DNA reads TGTGCCAGCAGCGTAGGATCGAGAGGGACAGGGGGCGAGTACGAGCAGTACTTC.

The chain joins TRBV3-1 (or the pseudogene TRBV3-2) to TRBJ2-1; 7 bases are shared with TRBD2. The CDR3 is 17 amino acids. V shed 0 bases, J shed 0 bases, and the junction held 5 bases outside the gene matches. Germline CDR1 is LGHDT and CDR2 is YNNKEL (reference sequence). The CDR3 nucleotides read TGTGCCAGCAGCCAAGATGGCGGGAGCCTCTCCTACAATGAGCAGTTCTTC. As protein: CASSQDGGSLSYNEQFF.

This chain connects TRBV27 to TRBJ1-5; 9 bases agree with TRBD1. The CDR3 spans 18 residues. Germline V CDR1 and CDR2: MNHEY, SMNVEV (reference sequence). The J segment lost 0 bases and the V segment lost 6 bases, leaving 12 bases of the junction unmatched. In DNA form, the CDR3 reads TGTGCCAGCAGAACTCGCGGGACAGGGCCCTATAGCAATCAGCCCCAGCATTTT. It encodes CASRTRGTGPYSNQPQHF.

Of note for this clone: Distinct nucleotide sequences in the sample also encode this CDR3. This chain connects TRBV18 to TRBJ1-6, with a tentative D call TRBD1 (5 bases). Germline CDR1 reads KGHSH; CDR2 reads LQKENI. The CDR3 length is 15 residues. The ends were cut back, 2 bases at V and 0 bases at J, with 5 bases in the middle. The CDR3 protein is CASSPDSSYNSPLHF. The CDR3 DNA reads as TGTGCCAGCTCACCAGACAGCTCCTATAATTCACCCCTCCACTTT.

This clone was observed many times. This sequence joins TRBV5-1 and TRBJ2-7, with D possibly matching TRBD1 (5 bases). The germline V gene has CDR1 SGHRS and CDR2 YFSETQ. The ends were cut back, 1 base at V and 5 bases at J, with 13 bases in the middle. CDR3 length: 14 residues. CDR3 sequence (DNA): TGCGCCAGCAGCTTGCGGCAGGGTGCGGACGAGCAGTACTTC. Protein sequence: CASSLRQGADEQYF.

The rearrangement links TRBV30 to TRBJ1-6; unclear D gene. In germline, CDR1 is GTSNPN, CDR2 SVGIG (reference sequence). The CDR3 covers 13 residues. V was shortened by 0 bases and J by 7 bases, with 7 bases between the two germline ends. The CDR3: CAWSVSPNSPLHF. The CDR3 nucleotides are TGTGCCTGGAGTGTTAGCCCAAATTCACCCCTCCACTTT.

V usage is TRBV19 and J usage is TRBJ2-5, with 7 bases aligning to TRBD1. The CDR3 spans 14 residues. The ends lost 1 base at V and 5 bases at J; junction bases unmatched: 4. CDR1 LNHDA and CDR2 SQIVND come from the germline V gene (reference sequence). The CDR3 DNA follows: TGTGCCAGTAGTATAGGAGGGGGCAGTGAGACCCAGTACTTC. Its protein product is CASSIGGGSETQYF.

The chain carries TRBV7-9 and TRBJ1-2; 10 bases align to TRBD1. The J segment lost 3 bases and the V segment lost 9 bases, leaving 4 bases of the junction unmatched. Germline CDR1 and CDR2: SEHNR and FQNEAQ (reference sequence). The CDR3 is made up of 13 amino acids. CDR3 in DNA: TGTGCCAGTGGGGACAGGGGCTACTATGGCTACACCTTC. Translated: CASGDRGYYGYTF.

The V gene is TRBV3-1 (or the pseudogene TRBV3-2), the J gene TRBJ2-5, with 7 bases that match TRBD2. This CDR3 region has 14 residues. Trimming took 1 base from V and 4 from J; bases not matched to a gene: 3. Germline CDR1 and CDR2: LGHDT and YNNKEL (reference sequence). CDR3 nucleotides: TGTGCCAGCAGCCAAGCGCGACTAGCAGAGACCCAGTACTTC. Protein product: CASSQARLAETQYF.

About this clone: The same CDR3 is also encoded by other DNA sequences in this sample. V usage is TRBV5-4 and J usage is TRBJ2-5, with 10 bases lining up with TRBD2. This CDR3 has 15 amino acids. Germline CDR1 SGHNT, CDR2 YYREEE (reference sequence). Trimming took 2 bases from V and 2 from J; bases not matched to a gene: 3. The CDR3 DNA reads TGTGCCAGCAGCTTTCCTAGCGGGGGACAAGAGACCCAGTACTTC. Translated, it gives CASSFPSGGQETQYF.

V is TRBV10-3 and J is TRBJ1-5; no clear D. CDR3 size: 14 residues. Germline CDR1 and CDR2: ENHRY and SYGVKD. The V end lost 4 bases, the J end lost 1 base, and 8 bases lay between the germline ends. In DNA form, the CDR3 reads TGTGCCATCAGTGTCGGAGAGAGCAATCAGCCCCAGCATTTT. Amino acid sequence: CAISVGESNQPQHF.

This chain joins TRBV10-3 and TRBJ2-5; D possibly corresponds to TRBD2 (6 bases). CDR3 length: 15 residues. V was trimmed by 2 bases and J by 2 bases, leaving 12 bases between them. Per germline, CDR1 ENHRY and CDR2 SYGVKD. CDR3 sequence: CAISEPTREQETQYF. DNA of the CDR3: TGTGCCATCAGTGAGCCGACCCGGGAGCAAGAGACCCAGTACTTC.

The sample holds a few counts of this clone. This rearrangement joins TRBV15 to TRBJ1-1, with D uncertain. The CDR3 is 14 amino acids. Trimming left V 1 base short and J 1 base short, with 7 bases between. CDR1 and CDR2 (germline): LNHNV, YYDKDF (reference sequence). CDR3 sequence: CATSRATRNTEAFF. CDR3 in DNA: TGTGCCACCAGCAGAGCCACAAGGAACACTGAAGCTTTCTTT.

V is TRBV18 and J is TRBJ1-2, with 8 bases matching TRBD1. The CDR3 is 15 amino acids. Germline V lookup: CDR1 KGHSH, CDR2 LQKENI. The junction had 11 bases not matched to a gene; V was cut back by 4 bases and J by 7 bases. CDR3 in amino acids: CASSLTDRAIGGYTF. CDR3 in DNA: TGTGCCAGCTCACTCACGGACAGGGCGATCGGTGGCTACACCTTC.

This clone came up a few times. The rearrangement links TRBV5-5 to TRBJ1-2; 7 nucleotides agree with TRBD1. Germline CDR1 is SGHKS and CDR2 is YYEKEE (reference sequence). J lost 3 bases, V lost 4 bases, and 9 bases had no gene match. The CDR3 is 15 residues long. The CDR3 DNA follows: TGTGCCAGCAGCCTTACAGGGGATTCCCACTATGGCTACACCTTC. Protein sequence: CASSLTGDSHYGYTF.

The V and J genes are TRBV24-1 and TRBJ1-2; perhaps TRBD1 as D (6 bases). V lost 7 bases and J lost 0, with 11 bases in between. This CDR3 has 14 residues. Germline lookup yields CDR1 KGHDR and CDR2 SFDVKD. CDR3 amino acids: CATSEGVANYGYTF. CDR3 DNA sequence: TGTGCCACCAGCGAGGGGGTCGCTAACTATGGCTACACCTTC.

The chain combines TRBV19 with TRBJ2-7; 9 bases agree with TRBD2. From germline, CDR1 is LNHDA and CDR2 SQIVND (reference sequence). J gave up 5 bases and V 5 bases, and 13 bases lay outside the gene matches. The CDR3 consists of 16 residues. In DNA, the CDR3 is TGTGCCAGTAGTCCCCCCGCGGCTAGCGGGGTCCACGAGCAGTACTTC. Protein sequence: CASSPPAASGVHEQYF.